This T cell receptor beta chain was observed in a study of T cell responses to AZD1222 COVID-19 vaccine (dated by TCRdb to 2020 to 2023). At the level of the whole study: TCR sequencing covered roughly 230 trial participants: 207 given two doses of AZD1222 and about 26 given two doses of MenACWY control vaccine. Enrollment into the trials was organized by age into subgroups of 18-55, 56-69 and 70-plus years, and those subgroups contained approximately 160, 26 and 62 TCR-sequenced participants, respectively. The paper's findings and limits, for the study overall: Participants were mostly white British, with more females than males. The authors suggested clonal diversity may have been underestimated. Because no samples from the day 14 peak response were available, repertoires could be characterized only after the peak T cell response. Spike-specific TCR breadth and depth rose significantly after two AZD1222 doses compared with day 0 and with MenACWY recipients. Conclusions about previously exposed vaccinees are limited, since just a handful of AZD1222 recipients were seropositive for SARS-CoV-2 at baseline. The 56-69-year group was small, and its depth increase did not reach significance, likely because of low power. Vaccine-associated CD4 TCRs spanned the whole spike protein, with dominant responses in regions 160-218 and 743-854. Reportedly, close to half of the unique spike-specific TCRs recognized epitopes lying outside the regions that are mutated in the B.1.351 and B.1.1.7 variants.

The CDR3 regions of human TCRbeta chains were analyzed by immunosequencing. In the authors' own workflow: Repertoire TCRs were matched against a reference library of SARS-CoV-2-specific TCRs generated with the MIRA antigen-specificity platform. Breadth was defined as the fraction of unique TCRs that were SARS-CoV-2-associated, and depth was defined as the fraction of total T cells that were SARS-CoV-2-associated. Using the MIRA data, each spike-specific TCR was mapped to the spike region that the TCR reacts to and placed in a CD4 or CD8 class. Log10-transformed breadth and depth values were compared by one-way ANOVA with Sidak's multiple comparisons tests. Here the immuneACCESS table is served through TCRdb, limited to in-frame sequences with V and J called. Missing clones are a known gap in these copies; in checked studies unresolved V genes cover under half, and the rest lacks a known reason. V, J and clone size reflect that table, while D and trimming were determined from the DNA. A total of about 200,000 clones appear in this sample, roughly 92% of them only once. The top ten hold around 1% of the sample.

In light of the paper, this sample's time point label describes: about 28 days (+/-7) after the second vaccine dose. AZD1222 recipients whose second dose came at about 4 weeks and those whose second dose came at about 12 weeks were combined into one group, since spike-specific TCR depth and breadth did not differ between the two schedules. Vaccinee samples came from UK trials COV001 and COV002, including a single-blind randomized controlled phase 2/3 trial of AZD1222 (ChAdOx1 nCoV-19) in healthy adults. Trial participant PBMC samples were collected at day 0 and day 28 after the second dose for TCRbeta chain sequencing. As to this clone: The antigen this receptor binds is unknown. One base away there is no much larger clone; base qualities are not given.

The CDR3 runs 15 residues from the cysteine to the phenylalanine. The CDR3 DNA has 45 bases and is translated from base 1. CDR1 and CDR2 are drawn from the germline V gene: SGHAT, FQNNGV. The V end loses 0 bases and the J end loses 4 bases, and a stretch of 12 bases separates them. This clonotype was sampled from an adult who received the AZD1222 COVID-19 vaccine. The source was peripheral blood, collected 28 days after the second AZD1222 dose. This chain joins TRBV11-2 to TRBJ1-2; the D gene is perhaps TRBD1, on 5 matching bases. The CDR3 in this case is CASSLEDFGGYGYTF. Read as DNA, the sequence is TGTGCCAGCAGCTTAGAGGATTTCGGGGGCTATGGCTACACCTTC.